This TCR beta chain emerged from a study of beta chain features in type 1 diabetes. This clone was seen once. This CDR3 is built from 14 residues. V was cut by 6 bases and J by 0 bases, with 10 bases left in between. Germline values: CDR1 MDHEN, CDR2 SYDVKM. Investigators reverse transcribed all isolated RNA, so they sequenced expressed TCRB transcripts. TCRdb keeps only in-frame clones here, not all; method: immunoSEQ multiplex PCR. This sample has about 42,000 clones, with roughly 45% found just once. Sequencing was carried out using stem cell memory CD4+ T cells from blood. The TCR comes from a woman younger than 45 in good health. The V and J genes are TRBV28 and TRBJ2-3, with D possibly being TRBD2 (5 bases). CDR3 amino acids: CASRGGGSTDTQYF. The CDR3 DNA is TGTGCCAGCAGGGGCGGCGGGAGCACAGATACGCAGTATTTT.